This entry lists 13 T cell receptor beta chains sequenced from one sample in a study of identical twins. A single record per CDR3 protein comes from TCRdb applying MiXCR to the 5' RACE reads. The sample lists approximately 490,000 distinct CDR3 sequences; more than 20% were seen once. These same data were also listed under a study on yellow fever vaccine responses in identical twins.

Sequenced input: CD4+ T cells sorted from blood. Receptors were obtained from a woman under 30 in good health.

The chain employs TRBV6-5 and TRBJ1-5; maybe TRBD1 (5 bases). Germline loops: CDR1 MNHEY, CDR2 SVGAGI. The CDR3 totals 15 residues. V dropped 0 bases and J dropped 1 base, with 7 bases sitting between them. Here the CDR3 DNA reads TGTGCCAGCAGTTACTCGGGGCAGAGCAATCAGCCCCAGCATTTT. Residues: CASSYSGQSNQPQHF.

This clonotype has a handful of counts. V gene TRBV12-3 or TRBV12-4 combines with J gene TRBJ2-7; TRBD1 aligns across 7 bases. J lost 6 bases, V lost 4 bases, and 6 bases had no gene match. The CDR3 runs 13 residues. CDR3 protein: CASSYGRGSEQYF. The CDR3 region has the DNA TGTGCCAGCAGTTACGGCAGGGGGAGCGAGCAGTACTTC.

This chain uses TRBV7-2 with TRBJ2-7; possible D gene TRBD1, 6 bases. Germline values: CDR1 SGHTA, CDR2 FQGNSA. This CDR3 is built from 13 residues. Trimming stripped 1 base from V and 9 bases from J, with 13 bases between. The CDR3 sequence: CASSLGAGAGQYF. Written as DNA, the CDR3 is TGTGCCAGCAGCTTAGGGGCAGGGGCCGGGCAGTACTTC. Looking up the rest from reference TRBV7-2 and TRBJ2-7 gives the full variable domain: GAGVSQSPSNKVTEKGKDVELRCDPISGHTALYWYRQSLGQGLEFLIYFQGNSAPDKSGLPSDRFSAERTGGSVSTLTIQRTQQEDSAVYLCASSLGAGAGQYFGPGTRLTVT.

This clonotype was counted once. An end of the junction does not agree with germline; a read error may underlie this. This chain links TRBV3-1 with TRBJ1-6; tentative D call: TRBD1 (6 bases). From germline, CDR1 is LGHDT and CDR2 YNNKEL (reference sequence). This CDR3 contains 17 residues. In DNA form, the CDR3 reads TGTGCCACCAGCCAACCAACGCACGGGACACTTAATTCACCCCTCCACTTT. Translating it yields CATSQPTHGTLNSPLHF.

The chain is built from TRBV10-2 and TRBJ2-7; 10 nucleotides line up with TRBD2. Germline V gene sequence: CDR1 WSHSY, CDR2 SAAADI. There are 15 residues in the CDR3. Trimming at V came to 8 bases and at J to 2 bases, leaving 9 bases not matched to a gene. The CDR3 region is CASATGTSVPYEQYF. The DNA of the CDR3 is TGCGCCAGCGCAACCGGGACTAGCGTGCCCTACGAGCAGTACTTC.

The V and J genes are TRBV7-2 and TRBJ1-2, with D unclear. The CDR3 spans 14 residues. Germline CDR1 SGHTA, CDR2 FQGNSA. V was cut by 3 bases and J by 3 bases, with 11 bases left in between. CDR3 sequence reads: CASSLRDIDYGYTF. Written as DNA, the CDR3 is TGTGCCAGCAGCTTGCGTGACATTGACTATGGCTACACCTTC.

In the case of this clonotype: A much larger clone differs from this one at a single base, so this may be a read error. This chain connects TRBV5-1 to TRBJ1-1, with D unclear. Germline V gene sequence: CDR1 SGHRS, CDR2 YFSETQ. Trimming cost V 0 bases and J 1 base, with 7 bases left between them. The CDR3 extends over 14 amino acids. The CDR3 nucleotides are TGCGCCAGCAGCTTGGACTGGGGGAACACTGAAGCTTTCTTT. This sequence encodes CASSLDWGNTEAFF.

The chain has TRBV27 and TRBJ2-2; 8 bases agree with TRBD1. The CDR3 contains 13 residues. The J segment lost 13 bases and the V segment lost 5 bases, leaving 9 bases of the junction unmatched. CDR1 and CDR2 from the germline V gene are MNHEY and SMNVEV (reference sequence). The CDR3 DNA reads TGTGCCAGCAGTCGACCTGGACAGGGCACGCTGTTTTTT. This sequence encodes CASSRPGQGTLFF.

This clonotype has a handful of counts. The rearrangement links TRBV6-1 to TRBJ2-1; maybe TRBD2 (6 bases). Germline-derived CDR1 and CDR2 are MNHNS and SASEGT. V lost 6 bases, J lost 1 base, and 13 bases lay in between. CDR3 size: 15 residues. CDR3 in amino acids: CASRTGTGSYNEQFF. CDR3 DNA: TGTGCCAGCAGAACCGGGACTGGGTCCTACAATGAGCAGTTCTTC.

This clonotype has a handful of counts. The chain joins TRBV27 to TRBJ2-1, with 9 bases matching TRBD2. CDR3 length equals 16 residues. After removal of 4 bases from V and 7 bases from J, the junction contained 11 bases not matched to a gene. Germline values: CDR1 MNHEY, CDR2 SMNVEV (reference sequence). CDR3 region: CASSSPQAGGRNEQFF. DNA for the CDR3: TGTGCCAGCAGTTCGCCCCAGGCGGGGGGGCGGAATGAGCAGTTCTTC.

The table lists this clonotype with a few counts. CDR3 region: CASSHTGGYTEAFF. The CDR3, as DNA: TGTGCCAGCAGCCACACAGGGGGGTACACTGAAGCTTTCTTT. The chain links TRBV11-2 to TRBJ1-1; 8 positions match TRBD1. The V and J ends lost 5 bases and 3 bases, in that order; junction bases with no gene match: 5. This CDR3 region has 14 residues. Germline V CDR1 and CDR2: SGHAT, FQNNGV.

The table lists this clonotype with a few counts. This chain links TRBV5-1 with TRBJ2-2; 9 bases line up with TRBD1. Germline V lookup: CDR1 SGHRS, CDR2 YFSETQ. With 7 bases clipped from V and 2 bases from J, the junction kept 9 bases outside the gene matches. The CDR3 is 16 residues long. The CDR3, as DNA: TGCGCCAGCTCCTCGGGGACAGGGTATAACACCGGGGAGCTGTTTTTT. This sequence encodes CASSSGTGYNTGELFF. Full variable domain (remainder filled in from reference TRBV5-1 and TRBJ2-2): KAGVTQTPRYLIKTRGQQVTLSCSPISGHRSVSWYQQTPGQGLQFLFEYFSETQRNKGNFPGRFSGRQFSNSRSEMNVSTLELGDSALYLCASSSGTGYNTGELFFGEGSRLTVL.

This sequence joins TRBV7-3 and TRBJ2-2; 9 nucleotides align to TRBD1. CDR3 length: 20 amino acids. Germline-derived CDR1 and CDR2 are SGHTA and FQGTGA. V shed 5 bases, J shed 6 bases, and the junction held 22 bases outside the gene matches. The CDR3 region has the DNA TGTGCCAGCAGCCATCCGGGACAGGGAAAAGGGGTTGGTTTGGCCGGGGAGCTGTTTTTT. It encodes CASSHPGQGKGVGLAGELFF.